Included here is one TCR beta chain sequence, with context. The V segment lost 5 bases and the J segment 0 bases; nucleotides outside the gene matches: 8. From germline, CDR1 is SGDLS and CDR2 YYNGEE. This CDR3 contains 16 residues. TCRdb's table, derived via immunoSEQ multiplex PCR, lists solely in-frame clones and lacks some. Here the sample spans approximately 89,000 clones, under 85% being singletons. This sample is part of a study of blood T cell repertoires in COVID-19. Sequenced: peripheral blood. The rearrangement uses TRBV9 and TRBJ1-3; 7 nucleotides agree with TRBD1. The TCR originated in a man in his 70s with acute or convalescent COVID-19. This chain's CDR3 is CASSRGQARSGNTIYF. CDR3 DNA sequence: TGTGCCAGCAGTAGAGGACAGGCTCGCTCTGGAAACACCATATATTTT.